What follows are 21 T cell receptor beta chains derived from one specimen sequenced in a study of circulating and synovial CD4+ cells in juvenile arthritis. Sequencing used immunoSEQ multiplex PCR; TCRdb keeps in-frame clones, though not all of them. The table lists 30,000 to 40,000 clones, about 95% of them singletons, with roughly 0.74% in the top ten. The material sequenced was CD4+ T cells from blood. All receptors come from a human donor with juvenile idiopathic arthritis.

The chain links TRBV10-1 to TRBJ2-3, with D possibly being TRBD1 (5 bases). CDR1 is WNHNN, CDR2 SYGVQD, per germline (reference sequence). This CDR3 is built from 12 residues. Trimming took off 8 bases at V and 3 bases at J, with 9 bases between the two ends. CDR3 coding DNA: TGCGCCAGCGGCAGGGATACAGATACGCAGTATTTT. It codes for CASGRDTDTQYF.

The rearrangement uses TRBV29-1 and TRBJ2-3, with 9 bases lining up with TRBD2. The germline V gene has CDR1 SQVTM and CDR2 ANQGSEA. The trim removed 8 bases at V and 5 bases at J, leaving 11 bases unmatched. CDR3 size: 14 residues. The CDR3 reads CSLSGGGAQDTQYF. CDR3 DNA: TGCAGCCTCTCGGGCGGGGGGGCTCAAGATACGCAGTATTTT.

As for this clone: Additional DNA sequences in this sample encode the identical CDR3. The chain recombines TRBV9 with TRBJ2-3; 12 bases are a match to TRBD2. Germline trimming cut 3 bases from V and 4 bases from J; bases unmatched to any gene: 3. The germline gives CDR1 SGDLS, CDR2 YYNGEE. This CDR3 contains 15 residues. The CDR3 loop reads CASSAGLAGSDTQYF. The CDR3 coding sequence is TGTGCCAGCAGCGCGGGACTAGCGGGTTCAGATACGCAGTATTTT.

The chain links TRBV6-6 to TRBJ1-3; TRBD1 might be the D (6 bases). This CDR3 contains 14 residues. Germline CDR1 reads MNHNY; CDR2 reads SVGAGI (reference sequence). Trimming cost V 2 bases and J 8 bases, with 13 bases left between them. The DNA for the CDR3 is TGTGCCAGCAGTTACGGGGCAGGGGTTTACACCATATATTTT. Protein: CASSYGAGVYTIYF.

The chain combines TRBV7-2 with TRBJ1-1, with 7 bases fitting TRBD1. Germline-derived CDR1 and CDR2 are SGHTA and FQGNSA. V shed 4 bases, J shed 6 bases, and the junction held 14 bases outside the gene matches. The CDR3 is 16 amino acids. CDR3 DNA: TGTGCCAGCAGCTATAAGACAGGGCCGTCATACGCTGAAGCTTTCTTT. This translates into CASSYKTGPSYAEAFF.

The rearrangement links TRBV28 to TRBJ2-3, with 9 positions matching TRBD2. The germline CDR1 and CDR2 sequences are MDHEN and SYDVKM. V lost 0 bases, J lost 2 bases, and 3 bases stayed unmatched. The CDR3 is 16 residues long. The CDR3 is CASSLWASGTTDTQYF. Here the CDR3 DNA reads TGTGCCAGCAGTTTATGGGCTAGCGGGACCACAGATACGCAGTATTTT. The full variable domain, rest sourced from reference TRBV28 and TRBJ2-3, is DVKVTQSSRYLVKRTGEKVFLECVQDMDHENMFWYRQDPGLGLRLIYFSYDVKMKEKGDIPEGYSVSREKKERFSLILESASTNQTSMYLCASSLWASGTTDTQYFGPGTRLTVL.

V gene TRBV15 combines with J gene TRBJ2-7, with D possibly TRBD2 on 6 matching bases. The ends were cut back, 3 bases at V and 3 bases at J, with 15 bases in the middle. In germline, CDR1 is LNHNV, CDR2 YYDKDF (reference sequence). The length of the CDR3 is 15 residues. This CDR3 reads CATSREGAGSYEQYF. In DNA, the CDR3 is TGTGCCACCAGCAGGGAGGGAGCGGGTAGCTACGAGCAGTACTTC. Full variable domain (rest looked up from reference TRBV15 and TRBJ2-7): DAMVIQNPRYQVTQFGKPVTLSCSQTLNHNVMYWYQQKSSQAPKLLFHYYDKDFNNEADTPDNFQSRRPNTSFCFLDIRSPGLGDTAMYLCATSREGAGSYEQYFGPGTRLTVT.

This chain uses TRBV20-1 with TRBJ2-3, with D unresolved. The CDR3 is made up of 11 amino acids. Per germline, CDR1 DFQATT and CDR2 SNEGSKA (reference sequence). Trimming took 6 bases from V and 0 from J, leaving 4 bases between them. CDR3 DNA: TGCAGTGCCGTAAGCACAGATACGCAGTATTTT. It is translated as CSAVSTDTQYF.

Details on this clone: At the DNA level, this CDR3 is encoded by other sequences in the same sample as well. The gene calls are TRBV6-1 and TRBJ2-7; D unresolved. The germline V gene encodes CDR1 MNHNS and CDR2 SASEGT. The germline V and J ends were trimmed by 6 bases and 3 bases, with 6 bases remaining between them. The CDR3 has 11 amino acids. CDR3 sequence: CASSAYYEQYF. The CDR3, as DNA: TGTGCCAGCAGCGCCTACTACGAGCAGTACTTC.

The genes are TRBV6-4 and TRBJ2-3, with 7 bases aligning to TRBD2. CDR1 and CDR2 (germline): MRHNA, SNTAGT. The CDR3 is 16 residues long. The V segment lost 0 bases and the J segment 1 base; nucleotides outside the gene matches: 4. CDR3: CASSDSSTSGTDTQYF. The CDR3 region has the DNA TGTGCCAGCAGTGACTCGAGTACTAGCGGCACAGATACGCAGTATTTT.

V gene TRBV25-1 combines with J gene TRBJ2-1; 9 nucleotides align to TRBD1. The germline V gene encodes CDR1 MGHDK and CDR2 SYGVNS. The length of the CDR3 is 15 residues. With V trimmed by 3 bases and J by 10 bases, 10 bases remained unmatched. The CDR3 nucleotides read TGTGCCAGCAGTGAGGTGGGGACAGGGAAGTTGGAGCAGTTCTTC. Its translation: CASSEVGTGKLEQFF.

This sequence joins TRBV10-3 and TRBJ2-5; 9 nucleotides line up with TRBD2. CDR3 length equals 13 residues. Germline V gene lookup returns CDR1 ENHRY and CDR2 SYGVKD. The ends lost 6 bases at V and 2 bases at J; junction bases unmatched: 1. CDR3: CAIRTSGQETQYF. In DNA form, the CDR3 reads TGTGCCATCAGGACTAGCGGACAAGAGACCCAGTACTTC.

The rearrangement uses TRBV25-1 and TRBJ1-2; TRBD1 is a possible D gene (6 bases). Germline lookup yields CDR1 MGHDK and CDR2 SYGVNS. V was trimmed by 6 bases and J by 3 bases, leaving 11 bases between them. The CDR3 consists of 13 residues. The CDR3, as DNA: TGTGCCAGCAGAAGGGGGGGACACTATGGCTACACCTTC. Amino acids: CASRRGGHYGYTF.

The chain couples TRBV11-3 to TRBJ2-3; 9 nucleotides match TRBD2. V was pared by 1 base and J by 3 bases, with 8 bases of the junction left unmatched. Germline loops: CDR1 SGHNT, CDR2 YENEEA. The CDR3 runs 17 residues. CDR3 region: CASSLGLAGQQTDTQYF. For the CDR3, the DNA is TGTGCCAGCAGCTTAGGCCTAGCGGGGCAACAAACAGATACGCAGTATTTT.

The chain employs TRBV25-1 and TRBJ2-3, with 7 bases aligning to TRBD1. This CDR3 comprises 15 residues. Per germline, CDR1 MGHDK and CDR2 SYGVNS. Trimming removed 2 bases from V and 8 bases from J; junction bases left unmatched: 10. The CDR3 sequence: CASSEPTGFVSTQYF. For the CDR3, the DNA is TGTGCCAGCAGTGAACCGACAGGGTTCGTAAGTACGCAGTATTTT.

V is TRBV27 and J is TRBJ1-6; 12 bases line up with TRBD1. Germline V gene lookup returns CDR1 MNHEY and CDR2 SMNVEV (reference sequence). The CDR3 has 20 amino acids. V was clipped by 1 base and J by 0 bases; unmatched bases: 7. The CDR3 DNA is TGTGCCAGCAGTTTATTCGGGGACAGGGGGCAGAGCTCCTATAATTCACCCCTCCACTTT. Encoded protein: CASSLFGDRGQSSYNSPLHF.

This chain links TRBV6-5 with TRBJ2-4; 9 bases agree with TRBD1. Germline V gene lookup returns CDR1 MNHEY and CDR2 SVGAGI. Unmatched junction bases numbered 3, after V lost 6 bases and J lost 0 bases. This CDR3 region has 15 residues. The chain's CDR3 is CASRNRGRAKNIQYF. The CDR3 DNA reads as TGTGCCAGCAGGAACAGGGGGCGAGCCAAAAACATTCAGTACTTC.

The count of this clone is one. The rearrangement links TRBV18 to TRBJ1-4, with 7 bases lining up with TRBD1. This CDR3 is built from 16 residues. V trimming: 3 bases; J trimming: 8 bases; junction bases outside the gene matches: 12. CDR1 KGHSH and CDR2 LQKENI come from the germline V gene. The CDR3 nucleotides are TGTGCCAGCTCACCTTCGACAGGGTCTTTGAGGGAAAAACTGTTTTTT. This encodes CASSPSTGSLREKLFF.

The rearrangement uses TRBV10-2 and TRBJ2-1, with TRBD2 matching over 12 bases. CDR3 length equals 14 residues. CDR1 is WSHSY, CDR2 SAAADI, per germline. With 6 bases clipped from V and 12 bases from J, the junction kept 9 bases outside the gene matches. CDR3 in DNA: TGCGCCAGCAGACTAGCGGGGGGCCAACCCGGGCAGTTCTTC. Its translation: CASRLAGGQPGQFF.

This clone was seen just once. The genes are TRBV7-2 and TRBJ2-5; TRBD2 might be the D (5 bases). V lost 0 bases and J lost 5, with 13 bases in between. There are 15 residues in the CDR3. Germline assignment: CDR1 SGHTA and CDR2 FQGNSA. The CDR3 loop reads CASSLAVSGDETQYF. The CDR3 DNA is TGTGCCAGCAGCTTAGCGGTCTCCGGGGATGAGACCCAGTACTTC.

The CDR3 loop is CAWSTPAGGQETQYF. In nucleotides, the CDR3 is TGTGCCTGGAGTACCCCAGCGGGAGGGCAGGAGACCCAGTACTTC. V and J are TRBV30 and TRBJ2-5, with 10 bases aligning to TRBD2. V was pared by 2 bases and J by 5 bases, with 8 bases of the junction left unmatched. The CDR3 is 15 residues long. Per germline, CDR1 GTSNPN and CDR2 SVGIG (reference sequence).